Presented here are 7 T cell receptor beta chains from one specimen sequenced in a study of a mutant IDH1 vaccine in newly diagnosed glioma. For these receptors, no antigen is known. Time point noted: week 11, during vaccination. One vaccine dose held 300 ug of mutant IDH1 20-mer peptide and came with topical imiquimod. The assay was immunoSEQ multiplex PCR, and TCRdb's table has in-frame clones only and misses some. The sample holds some 60,000 clones, under 90% seen once. The starting material was PBMCs, obtained from a glioma patient whose treatment included an IDH1 peptide vaccine. The receptors come from a man aged 30 to 39 with glioma.

The V and J genes are TRBV6-6 and TRBJ2-7; D possibly uses TRBD1 or TRBD2 (6 bases each). Trimming shortened V by 5 bases and J by 6 bases, and 17 bases separated the two germline ends. Germline assignment: CDR1 MNHNY and CDR2 SVGAGI (reference sequence). The length of the CDR3 is 14 residues. CDR3 in DNA: TGTGCCAGCAGTACAGGGAGTGGAGGGGGCGAGCAGTACTTC. This codes for CASSTGSGGGEQYF.

This chain uses TRBV7-3 with TRBJ2-1; perhaps TRBD2 as D (5 bases). CDR1 is SGHTA and CDR2 is FQGTGA in the germline V gene. V gave up 1 base and J gave up 6 bases, with 10 bases separating them. There are 14 residues in the CDR3. In nucleotides, the CDR3 is TGTGCCAGCAGCTTAAGTCGGGGTTCCAATGAGCAGTTCTTC. It yields the protein CASSLSRGSNEQFF. The whole variable domain, filled in from reference TRBV7-3 and TRBJ2-1, reads GAGVSQTPSNKVTEKGKYVELRCDPISGHTALYWYRQSLGQGPEFLIYFQGTGAADDSGLPNDRFFAVRPEGSVSTLKIQRTERGDSAVYLCASSLSRGSNEQFFGPGTRLTVL.

This rearrangement joins TRBV2 to TRBJ2-3; D unclear. The germline gives CDR1 SNHLY, CDR2 FYNNEI. The CDR3 runs 12 residues. V was trimmed by 8 bases and J by 0 bases, leaving 6 bases between them. The CDR3 sequence is CASCYSTDTQYF. The CDR3 DNA follows: TGTGCCAGCTGCTATAGCACAGATACGCAGTATTTT.

The chain joins TRBV19 to TRBJ1-3; no firm D call. Germline values: CDR1 LNHDA, CDR2 SQIVND (reference sequence). The CDR3 loop spans 16 amino acids. V shed 2 bases and J shed 2 bases, with 13 bases lying between them. The CDR3 here is CASSIRSGPTGNTIYF. For the CDR3, the DNA is TGTGCCAGTAGTATAAGGTCAGGACCGACTGGAAACACCATATATTTT.

Notes on this clone: At one end, the junction sequence differs from germline, possibly due to a read error. V usage is TRBV4-1 and J usage is TRBJ2-6; weak D call: TRBD2 (6 bases). The germline gives CDR1 MGHRA, CDR2 YSYEKL. The CDR3 totals 18 residues. CDR3 region: CVSSQPGLPVAGANVLTF. The CDR3 nucleotides are TGCGTCAGCAGCCAACCGGGACTCCCCGTGGCTGGGGCCAACGTCCTGACTTTC.

The sample holds a few counts of this clone. The CDR3 nucleotides read TGTGCCAGTAGTATATCGGCTAGCGTCGAGACCCAGTACTTC. It codes for CASSISASVETQYF. The rearrangement joins TRBV19 to TRBJ2-5; D is possibly TRBD2 (6 bases). The ends were cut back, 2 bases at V and 5 bases at J, with 12 bases in the middle. CDR3 size: 14 residues. Germline CDR1 is LNHDA and CDR2 is SQIVND (reference sequence). The whole variable domain, filled in from reference TRBV19 and TRBJ2-5, reads DGGITQSPKYLFRKEGQNVTLSCEQNLNHDAMYWYRQDPGQGLRLIYYSQIVNDFQKGDIAEGYSVSREKKESFPLTVTSAQKNPTAFYLCASSISASVETQYFGPGTRLLVL.

This clone has a single count. The rearrangement joins TRBV9 to TRBJ1-1, with TRBD1 matching 8 bases. This CDR3 contains 15 residues. V trimming: 3 bases; J trimming: 0 bases; junction bases outside the gene matches: 4. Per germline, CDR1 SGDLS and CDR2 YYNGEE. The CDR3 reads CASSDRQGMNTEAFF. CDR3 bases: TGTGCCAGCAGCGATAGACAGGGGATGAACACTGAAGCTTTCTTT. Full variable domain (outside the CDR3, taken from reference TRBV9 and TRBJ1-1): DSGVTQTPKHLITATGQRVTLRCSPRSGDLSVYWYQQSLDQGLQFLIQYYNGEERAKGNILERFSAQQFPDLHSELNLSSLELGDSALYFCASSDRQGMNTEAFFGQGTRLTVV.